This is a list of T cell receptor beta chains from one sample in a study of cytomegalovirus exposure and HLA in healthy donors. Clones were sequenced by immunoSEQ multiplex PCR, and TCRdb holds only the in-frame ones, with some missing. This sample carries under 200,000 clones, roughly 80% of them seen once, and the ten largest clones take around 3.6%. The sequenced sample was PBMCs. Every receptor here comes from a middle-aged man in good health and CMV-seropositive. Each CDR3 is given with its conserved first and last residue. A D gene is named only where the DNA matches it firmly. A row's size may be missing; if present it is once, few, many or a size class.

-	TRBV7-2	TRBD2	TRBJ2-5	CASSPPALAGGGTQYF	TGTGCCAGCAGCCCCCCGGCGCTAGCGGGAGGAGGGACCCAGTACTTC
-	TRBV5-6	-	TRBJ2-5	CASSGQGSGETQYF	TGTGCCAGCAGCGGACAGGGTAGCGGGGAGACCCAGTACTTC
-	TRBV4-1	-	TRBJ1-5	CASSQDSSQPQHF	TGCGCCAGCAGCCAAGATTCGAGTCAGCCCCAGCATTTT
-	TRBV10-3	-	TRBJ1-6	CAGRSGERINSPLHF	TGTGCCGGGCGATCAGGGGAACGGATAAATTCACCCCTCCACTTT
-	TRBV18	TRBD2	TRBJ2-7	CASSPAGGSYEQYF	TGTGCCAGCTCACCAGCGGGGGGGTCCTACGAGCAGTACTTC
once	TRBV4-1	TRBD1	TRBJ1-6	CASSQKTGAWSLNSPLHF	TGCGCCAGCAGCCAAAAGACAGGGGCTTGGTCGCTTAATTCACCCCTCCACTTT
-	TRBV27	TRBD1	TRBJ2-2	CASSLTGFVSGELFF	TGTGCCAGCAGTTTGACAGGGTTTGTTTCCGGGGAGCTGTTTTTT
-	TRBV29-1	TRBD1	TRBJ1-6	CSVLTGSSYNSPLHF	TGCAGCGTTCTGACAGGGAGCTCCTATAATTCACCCCTCCACTTT
-	TRBV9	-	TRBJ2-2	CASSVEQGFRPGELFF	TGTGCCAGCAGCGTAGAACAGGGTTTTCGGCCCGGGGAGCTGTTTTTT
-	TRBV27	-	TRBJ1-6	CASSGGGSYNSPLHF	TGTGCCAGCAGCGGGGGGGGCTCCTATAATTCACCCCTCCACTTT
few	TRBV29-1	-	TRBJ2-6	CSVEGGTGANVLTF	TGCAGCGTTGAGGGGGGTACTGGGGCCAACGTCCTGACTTTC
-	TRBV6-1	-	TRBJ1-1	CASSEWDYRAFF	TGTGCCAGCAGTGAATGGGACTACCGAGCTTTCTTT
-	TRBV29-1	TRBD2	TRBJ2-5	CSVAGLAGRTQETQYF	TGCAGCGTTGCAGGGCTAGCGGGGCGCACCCAAGAGACCCAGTACTTC
once	TRBV5-1	TRBD2	TRBJ2-2	CASSSGTSGTYTGELFF	TGCGCCAGCAGCTCCGGGACTAGCGGGACGTACACCGGGGAGCTGTTTTTT
once	TRBV28	-	TRBJ2-7	CASKTGSYEQYF	TGTGCCAGCAAAACGGGTTCCTACGAGCAGTACTTC
-	TRBV6-1	-	TRBJ2-2	CASEPGDGGELFF	TGTGCCTCGGAACCAGGGGATGGCGGGGAGCTGTTTTTT
-	TRBV6-1	-	TRBJ2-7	CASSEVADEQYF	TGTGCCAGCAGTGAAGTGGCAGACGAGCAGTACTTC
-	TRBV4-2	TRBD1	TRBJ1-1	CASSPSQGGGTEAFF	TGTGCCAGCAGCCCCTCCCAGGGGGGAGGCACTGAAGCTTTCTTT
-	TRBV29-1	-	TRBJ2-3	CSVGDGGVGDTQYF	TGCAGCGTTGGGGATGGAGGGGTTGGAGATACGCAGTATTTT
few	TRBV7-3	TRBD2	TRBJ2-1	CASSLSSGGANEQFF	TGTGCCAGCAGCTTATCTAGCGGGGGGGCTAATGAGCAGTTCTTC
few	TRBV11-2	-	TRBJ2-6	CASSQWASSGANVLTF	TGTGCCAGCAGCCAGTGGGCCAGCTCTGGGGCCAACGTCCTGACTTTC